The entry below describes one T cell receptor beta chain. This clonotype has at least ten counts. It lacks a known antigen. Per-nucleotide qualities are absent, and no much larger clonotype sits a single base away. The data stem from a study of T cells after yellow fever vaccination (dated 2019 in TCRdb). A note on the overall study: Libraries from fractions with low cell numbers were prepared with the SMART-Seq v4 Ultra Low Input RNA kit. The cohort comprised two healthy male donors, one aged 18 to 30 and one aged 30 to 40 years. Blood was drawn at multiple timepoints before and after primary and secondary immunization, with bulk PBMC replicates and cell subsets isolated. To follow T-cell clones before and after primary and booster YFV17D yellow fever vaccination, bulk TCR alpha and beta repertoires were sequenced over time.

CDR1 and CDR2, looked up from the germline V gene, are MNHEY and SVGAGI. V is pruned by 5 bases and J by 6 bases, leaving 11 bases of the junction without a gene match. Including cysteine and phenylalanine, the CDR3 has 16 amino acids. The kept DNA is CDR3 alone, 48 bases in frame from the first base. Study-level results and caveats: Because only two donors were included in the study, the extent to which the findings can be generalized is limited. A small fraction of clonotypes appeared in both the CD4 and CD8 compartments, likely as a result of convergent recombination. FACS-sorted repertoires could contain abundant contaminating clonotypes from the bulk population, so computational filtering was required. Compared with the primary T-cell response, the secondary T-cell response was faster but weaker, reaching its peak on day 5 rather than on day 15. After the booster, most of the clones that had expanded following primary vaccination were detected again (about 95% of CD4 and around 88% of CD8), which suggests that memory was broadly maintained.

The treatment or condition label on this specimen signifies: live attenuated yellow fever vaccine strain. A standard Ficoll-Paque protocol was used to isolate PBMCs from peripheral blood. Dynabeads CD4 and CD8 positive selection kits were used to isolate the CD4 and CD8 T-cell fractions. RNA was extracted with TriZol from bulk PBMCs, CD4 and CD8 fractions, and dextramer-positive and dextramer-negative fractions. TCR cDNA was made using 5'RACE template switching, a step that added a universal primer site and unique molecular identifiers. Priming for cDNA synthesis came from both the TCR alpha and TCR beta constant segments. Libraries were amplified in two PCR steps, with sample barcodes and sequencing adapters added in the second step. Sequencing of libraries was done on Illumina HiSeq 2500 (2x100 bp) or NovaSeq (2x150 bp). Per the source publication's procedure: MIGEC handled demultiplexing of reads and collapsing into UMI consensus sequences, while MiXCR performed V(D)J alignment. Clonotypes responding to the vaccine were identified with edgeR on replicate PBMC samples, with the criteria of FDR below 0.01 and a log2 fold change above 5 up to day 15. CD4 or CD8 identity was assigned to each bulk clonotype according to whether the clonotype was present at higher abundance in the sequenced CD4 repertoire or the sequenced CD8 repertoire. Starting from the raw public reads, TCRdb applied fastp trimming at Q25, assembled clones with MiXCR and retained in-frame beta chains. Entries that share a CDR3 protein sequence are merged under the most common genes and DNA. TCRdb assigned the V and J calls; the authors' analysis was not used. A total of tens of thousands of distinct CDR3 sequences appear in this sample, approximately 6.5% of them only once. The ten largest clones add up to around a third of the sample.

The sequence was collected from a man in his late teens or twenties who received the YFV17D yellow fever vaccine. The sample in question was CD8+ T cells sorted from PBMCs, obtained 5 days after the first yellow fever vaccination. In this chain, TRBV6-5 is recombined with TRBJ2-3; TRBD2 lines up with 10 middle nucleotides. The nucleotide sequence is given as TGTGCCAGCAGTCGCGGCCCGGGACTAGCGTGGGATACGCAGTATTTT. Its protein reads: CASSRGPGLAWDTQYF.